What follows are 8 T cell receptor beta chains derived from one specimen sequenced in a study of PD-L1 blockade in urothelial cancer. The assay was immunoSEQ multiplex PCR, and TCRdb's table has in-frame clones only and misses some. The table lists roughly 30,000 clones, approximately 90% of them singletons. Time point specified: peripheral blood 6 weeks after treatment start. Sequenced here: PBMCs, sampled around atezolizumab (anti-PD-L1) treatment. These receptors all come from a man of 80 years or more with urothelial cancer.

The chain couples TRBV4-3 to TRBJ1-5, with D tentatively TRBD1 (6 bases). The germline CDR1 and CDR2 sequences are LGHNA and YSLEER. CDR3 length: 22 amino acids. Between the trimmed V and J ends, which lost 1 base and 0 bases, there was a span of 28 bases. In DNA, the CDR3 is TGCGCCAGCAGCCAAGGAGATGGAATTACCGGGACACTCTTTCATAGCAATCAGCCCCAGCATTTT. As protein: CASSQGDGITGTLFHSNQPQHF.

CDR3 region: CASIRTGTTGELFF. In DNA, the CDR3 is TGTGCCAGTATCAGGACAGGGACCACCGGGGAGCTGTTTTTT. The rearrangement links TRBV19 to TRBJ2-2; 8 bases are shared with TRBD1. The CDR3 runs to 14 residues. Germline V gene sequence: CDR1 LNHDA, CDR2 SQIVND (reference sequence). V shed 7 bases and J 4 bases; nucleotides not matched to a gene: 5. Variable domain in full (rest from reference TRBV19 and TRBJ2-2): DGGITQSPKYLFRKEGQNVTLSCEQNLNHDAMYWYRQDPGQGLRLIYYSQIVNDFQKGDIAEGYSVSREKKESFPLTVTSAQKNPTAFYLCASIRTGTTGELFFGEGSRLTVL.

This chain links TRBV2 with TRBJ1-1, with D possibly TRBD1 on 5 matching bases. Per the germline V gene, CDR1 is SNHLY and CDR2 is FYNNEI. The CDR3 spans 15 residues. Trimming took off 11 bases at V and 4 bases at J, with 23 bases between the two ends. CDR3 amino acids: CASQHRWPPVTEAFF. Here the CDR3 DNA reads TGTGCCTCCCAGCACAGGTGGCCTCCGGTCACTGAAGCTTTCTTT.

This clone was seen a handful of times. The chain has TRBV4-2 and TRBJ2-7, with 7 bases lining up with TRBD2. The CDR3 extends over 15 amino acids. The V gene end was trimmed by 1 base and the J gene end by 0 bases; junction bases not matched to a gene: 3. The germline CDR1 and CDR2 sequences are LGHNA and YNFKEQ. The CDR3 is CASSQGGGSSYEQYF. CDR3 nucleotide sequence: TGTGCCAGCAGCCAAGGGGGCGGGAGCTCCTACGAGCAGTACTTC.

The chain combines TRBV19 with TRBJ2-7; TRBD1 aligns across 12 bases. This CDR3 is 16 amino acids long. Trimming took 2 bases from V and 4 from J; bases not matched to a gene: 6. CDR1 is LNHDA and CDR2 is SQIVND in the germline V gene (reference sequence). CDR3 protein: CASSIRAGQGAYEQYF. CDR3 bases: TGTGCCAGTAGTATAAGGGCGGGACAGGGGGCGTACGAGCAGTACTTC.

A note on this clone: The junction shows a germline mismatch at one end, possibly a read error. V usage is TRBV5-1 and J usage is TRBJ2-7; 9 positions agree with TRBD2. The CDR3 is made up of 14 amino acids. CDR1 and CDR2 from the germline V gene are SGHRS and YFSETQ. CDR3: CASSLETSGGRRDF. The CDR3 DNA reads TGCGCCAGCAGCTTGGAGACTAGCGGAGGTCGGAGAGACTTC.

This clone appeared once. A read error may account for a junction end that differs from germline. The chain has TRBV20-1 and TRBJ2-5; D perhaps matches TRBD2 (6 bases). This CDR3 spans 11 amino acids. Germline V gene data show CDR1 as DFQATT and CDR2 as SNEGSKA (reference sequence). This CDR3 reads CSARAGETQYF. CDR3 coding DNA: TGCAGTGCCAGAGCGGGAGAGACCCAGTACTTC.

This chain uses TRBV6-5 with TRBJ2-4, with 11 bases fitting TRBD1. Germline CDR1 MNHEY, CDR2 SVGAGI. This CDR3 comprises 14 residues. The V and J ends lost 5 bases and 6 bases, in that order; junction bases with no gene match: 3. This CDR3 reads CASSRTGGINIQYF. As DNA, the CDR3 is TGTGCCAGCAGTCGGACAGGGGGCATAAACATTCAGTACTTC.